This T cell receptor beta chain was profiled in a study of early T cells in non-severe SARS-CoV-2 infection. Individual cDNA molecules carried attached unique molecular identifiers. TCRdb used MiXCR to reprocess the 5' RACE reads, holding one entry per CDR3 protein. Among about 64,000 distinct CDR3 sequences listed, about 17% were seen once. Per germline, CDR1 SGHVS and CDR2 FQNEAQ. This CDR3 has 15 residues. V trimming: 5 bases; J trimming: 6 bases; junction bases outside the gene matches: 11. Whole-study findings and limits: Private and CD4 specificities were missed by VDJdb matching, skewed to anti-spike CD8.

This clonotype was detected many times. What it recognizes is unknown. V is TRBV7-8 and J is TRBJ2-7; 9 nucleotides line up with TRBD1. Material: whole blood, obtained at baseline. The receptor was derived from an adult who was a healthcare worker with PCR-confirmed SARS-CoV-2 infection or an uninfected control (not recorded which). CDR3 coding DNA: TGTGCCAGCAGCCCGACCGGGACAGGGCAACGCGAGCAGTACTTC. Encoded protein: CASSPTGTGQREQYF.